Listed below are T cell receptor beta chains from one sample, sequenced in a study of response to subunit inactivated influenza vaccine. TCRdb passed the RT-PCR reads through MiXCR, listing each CDR3 protein once. The table lists 430,000 or so distinct CDR3 sequences, 11% of them singletons. Source: PBMCs from blood, taken 45 days after vaccination. These receptors originate from a man aged 45-60 years who received an inactivated influenza vaccine. Each CDR3 is given without its conserved first and last residue.

CDR3aa	len	v_gene	j_gene
ASSPTQGASYNEQF	14	TRBV27	TRBJ2-1
SARAVGSSPLH	11	TRBV20-1	TRBJ1-6
ASSSQNRYNEQF	12	TRBV27	TRBJ2-1
AISRGQGAAYEQY	13	TRBV10-3	TRBJ2-7
ANSGGHTDTQY	11	TRBV12-3/TRBV12-4	TRBJ2-3
ASSLSVGPYEQY	12	TRBV7-9	TRBJ2-7
ASSLGDRGFYGYT	13	TRBV7-9	TRBJ1-2
ASSLYRTEAF	10	TRBV5-6	TRBJ1-1
ATSAGVPGEENYGYT	15	TRBV24-1	TRBJ1-2
ASSLPRRGYVDEQF	14	TRBV5-8	TRBJ2-1
ASSLYGDGYT	10	TRBV5-4	TRBJ1-2
ASSYPNNPGGLNQPQH	16	TRBV6-5	TRBJ1-5
ASSQMGQGVSPLH	13	TRBV7-2	TRBJ1-6
ASSRGEGTDTQY	12	TRBV5-1	TRBJ2-3
ASPQPGQTNTGELF	14	TRBV21-1	TRBJ2-2
ASSQTGVSYEQY	12	TRBV3-1	TRBJ2-7
SALKGLAPSSYNEQF	15	TRBV20-1	TRBJ2-1
ATSDFSPAAYNEQF	14	TRBV24-1	TRBJ2-1
AWSHNGYEQY	10	TRBV30	TRBJ2-7
ATSDPPGQSNTGELF	15	TRBV24-1	TRBJ2-2
ASRGFTSTDTQY	12	TRBV12-3/TRBV12-4	TRBJ2-3
ASSALSTDTQY	11	TRBV5-1	TRBJ2-3
ASFDRGSETQY	11	TRBV6-2/TRBV6-3	TRBJ2-5
ASSLEVKNIQY	11	TRBV7-9	TRBJ2-4
ASSFTGTRYEQY	12	TRBV5-1	TRBJ2-7
SARQGARADTQY	12	TRBV20-1	TRBJ2-3
ASSELTSYNEQF	12	TRBV2	TRBJ2-1
ASSLKGGNYGYT	12	TRBV27	TRBJ1-2
ASSFISGLAAGETQY	15	TRBV5-6	TRBJ2-5
ASKASGTYSTDTQY	14	TRBV6-4	TRBJ2-3
ASSYSTGGRETQY	13	TRBV6-5	TRBJ2-5
ASSLFQGSNTEAF	13	TRBV7-2	TRBJ1-1
ASSPKGQTQETQY	13	TRBV6-1	TRBJ2-5
AISDPGQGRETQY	13	TRBV10-3	TRBJ2-5
ASSFGDVTYEQY	12	TRBV5-1	TRBJ2-7
ASSLLWGETQY	11	TRBV5-5	TRBJ2-5
ASSLNLSNQPQH	12	TRBV12-3/TRBV12-4	TRBJ1-5
ASSNPGSWWGTEAF	14	TRBV12-3/TRBV12-4	TRBJ1-1
ASSLNRNYGYT	11	TRBV6-2/TRBV6-3	TRBJ1-2
ASSSGDAWETQY	12	TRBV5-1	TRBJ2-5
SAPGQPNSPLH	11	TRBV20-1	TRBJ1-6
ASSLDRTGGTDTQY	14	TRBV5-5	TRBJ2-3
ASSSPMKSTDTQY	13	TRBV5-6	TRBJ2-3
ASSSPGQGIYEQY	13	TRBV5-1	TRBJ2-7
ASSLKDSSGMF	11	TRBV5-1	TRBJ1-1
ASSQSPPVPGSGELF	15	TRBV23-1	TRBJ2-2
SVHLRGTQY	9	TRBV29-1	TRBJ2-5
ASSYSEDHLGSQETQY	16	TRBV6-2/TRBV6-3	TRBJ2-5
ASSMTSGNTGELF	13	TRBV6-1	TRBJ2-2
ATSDEVGVGGYT	12	TRBV24-1	TRBJ1-2
ATSRDLGAGTGELF	14	TRBV15	TRBJ2-2
SVSRGLETQY	10	TRBV29-1	TRBJ2-5
ASNHPVQGRMNTEAF	15	TRBV6-2/TRBV6-3	TRBJ1-1
ASSLEGPTGSTDTQY	15	TRBV5-6	TRBJ2-3
SGGLAGVYNEQF	12	TRBV20-1	TRBJ2-1
SARRTHKETQY	11	TRBV20-1	TRBJ2-5
ASSPALAGGQSDTQY	15	TRBV6-1	TRBJ2-3
ASSLGTGNGNSPLH	14	TRBV7-2	TRBJ1-6
ASSAGQLNYQETQY	14	TRBV7-9	TRBJ2-5